This is a list of T cell receptor beta chains from one sample in a study of response to subunit inactivated influenza vaccine. TCRdb called the RT-PCR reads again in MiXCR, with one record for every CDR3 protein. The sample carries roughly 700,000 distinct CDR3 sequences, more than 15% recorded once. Sample: PBMCs from blood, taken 12 days after vaccination. The receptors shown here come from a man aged 45-65 years who received an inactivated influenza vaccine. Both conserved end residues are part of each CDR3. The D gene is left open where the match is weak. Where a row states a size, it is once, few, many or the class of an expanded clone; other rows omit it.

v_gene	j_gene	d_gene	abundance	CDR3aa	CDR3nt
TRBV7-9	TRBJ1-4	.	.	CASSLPTGLDEKLFF	TGTGCCAGCAGCTTACCGACAGGACTGGATGAAAAACTGTTTTTT
TRBV2	TRBJ2-2	TRBD2	.	CASSETAGGVPGELFF	TGTGCCAGCAGTGAAACGGCGGGGGGCGTCCCCGGGGAGCTGTTTTTT
TRBV11-2	TRBJ2-3	.	many	CASSADRADTQYF	TGTGCCAGCAGCGCCGATAGAGCAGATACGCAGTATTTT
TRBV6-1	TRBJ2-1	.	.	CASSPYRNEQFF	TGTGCCAGCAGTCCATACCGCAATGAGCAGTTCTTC
TRBV3-1	TRBJ2-5	.	.	CASSPDDWSYQETQYF	TGTGCCAGCAGCCCCGACGATTGGTCCTACCAAGAGACCCAGTACTTC
TRBV6-5	TRBJ1-4	.	.	CASSYWTANEKLFF	TGTGCCAGCAGTTACTGGACAGCTAATGAAAAACTGTTTTTT
TRBV9	TRBJ2-3	.	.	CASSAHLGGTRVDTQYF	TGTGCCAGCAGCGCTCACTTAGGGGGAACCCGGGTAGATACGCAGTATTTT
TRBV12-3/TRBV12-4	TRBJ2-5	TRBD2	.	CASSLRGLVIQETQYF	TGTGCCAGCAGTTTAAGAGGACTAGTGATCCAAGAGACCCAGTACTTC
TRBV5-1	TRBJ2-3	.	few	CASSLERPEVTDTQYF	TGCGCCAGCAGCTTGGAGAGGCCTGAGGTCACAGATACGCAGTATTTT
TRBV4-2	TRBJ1-2	TRBD1	few	CASSQDALTGTIGYTF	TGTGCCAGCAGCCAAGACGCTCTGACAGGGACGATTGGCTACACCTTC
TRBV27	TRBJ2-3	.	few	CASSLTGSASTDTQYF	TGTGCCAGCAGTCTAACAGGGTCCGCTAGCACAGATACGCAGTATTTT
TRBV27	TRBJ1-6	.	.	CASSLSQTRGYNSPLHF	TGTGCCAGCAGTCTCTCACAGACCCGGGGGTACAATTCACCCCTCCACTTT
TRBV14	TRBJ2-5	.	.	CASSQDRERGETQYF	TGTGCCAGCAGCCAAGATCGGGAGAGGGGTGAGACCCAGTACTTC
TRBV7-9	TRBJ2-7	.	.	CASSFINYEQYF	TGTGCCAGCAGCTTCATCAACTACGAGCAGTACTTC
TRBV9	TRBJ2-1	TRBD2	.	CASSALAGGPEQFF	TGTGCCAGCAGCGCCCTAGCGGGGGGGCCTGAGCAGTTCTTC